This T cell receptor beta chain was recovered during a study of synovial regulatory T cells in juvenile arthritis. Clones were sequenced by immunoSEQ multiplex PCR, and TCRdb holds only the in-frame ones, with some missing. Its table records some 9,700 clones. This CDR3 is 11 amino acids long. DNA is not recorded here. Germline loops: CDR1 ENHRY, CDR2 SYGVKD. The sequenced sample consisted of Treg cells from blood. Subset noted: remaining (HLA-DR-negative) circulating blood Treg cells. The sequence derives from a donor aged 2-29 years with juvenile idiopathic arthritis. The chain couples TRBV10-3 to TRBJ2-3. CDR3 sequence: CAIRGTDTQYF.